This TCR beta chain came from a study of T cell repertoires in cytomegalovirus infection. Study results and limitations: Dominant in the ex vivo response were TCR beta clonotypes restricted by HLA-C and specific for CMV.

On this clonotype: What it recognizes is unknown.

TCRdb reanalysed the reads using MiXCR and keeps one entry per CDR3 protein. The sample lists around 100,000 distinct CDR3 sequences; around 45% were seen once. This TCR derives from a human donor in good health (CMV status not recorded). Some clones in this sample may be carry-over from other donors' samples. The sample here was CD8+ T cells from cultured PBMCs, taken from culture after CMV antigen stimulation.

The CDR3, as DNA: TGTGCCAGCAGTTACGTAGCGGGGGTGATTGCAGATACGCAGTATTTT. Encoded protein: CASSYVAGVIADTQYF. The chain combines TRBV6-2 or TRBV6-3 with TRBJ2-3; 9 positions match TRBD2. With V trimmed by 2 bases and J by 4 bases, 7 bases remained unmatched. This CDR3 comprises 16 residues. Germline V gene sequence: CDR1 MNHEY, CDR2 SVGEGT.